A selection of T cell receptor beta chains follows, all from one sample in a study of blood T cell repertoires in COVID-19. Data came from immunoSEQ multiplex PCR; TCRdb stores just in-frame clones and leaves some out. The sample comprises roughly 90,000 clones, 70% to 90% of which are singletons, and about 5.1% rests with the top ten. What was sequenced was peripheral blood. These receptors were taken from a man aged 40-50 years with acute or convalescent COVID-19. Each CDR3 is given with its conserved first and last residue. A D gene is named only where the DNA matches it firmly. A row's size may be missing; if present it is once, few, many or a size class.

TGTGCCAGCAGCTTAAGCGGACAGCCTTCTTTCGAGCAGTACTTC,CASSLSGQPSFEQYF,NA,NA,TRBV7-9,TRBJ2-7
TGTGCCAGCTCTTCCCCGGGACAGGGGGGAGAGACCCAGTACTTC,CASSSPGQGGETQYF,TRBD1,NA,TRBV5-4,TRBJ2-5
TGCGCCAGCAGCCAAGGGTTTGGAGGAAATCAGCCCCAGCATTTT,CASSQGFGGNQPQHF,NA,few,TRBV4-3,TRBJ1-5
TGTGCCAGCTCGCCGGGTGGCTACGAGCAGTACTTC,CASSPGGYEQYF,NA,NA,TRBV6-5,TRBJ2-7
TGTGCCTTTTCGGGGGTGGTGAACACTGAAGCTTTCTTT,CAFSGVVNTEAFF,NA,NA,TRBV12-1,TRBJ1-1
TGTGCCAGCAGTGAAACCCTGGAATTGTCAGGAAAACTGTTTTTT,CASSETLELSGKLFF,NA,NA,TRBV6-1,TRBJ1-4
TGTGCCAGCAGTTACGGCAACAGGGGCTGGACTGAAGCTTTCTTT,CASSYGNRGWTEAFF,TRBD1,NA,TRBV6-6,TRBJ1-1
TGTGCCTGGACTAGCGGGAGAACAGATACGCAGTATTTT,CAWTSGRTDTQYF,TRBD2,NA,TRBV30,TRBJ2-3
TGTGCCAGCAGACCCGGGACTAGCGGCAGCAATGAGCAGTTCTTC,CASRPGTSGSNEQFF,TRBD2,NA,TRBV7-9,TRBJ2-1
TGTGCCAGCAGCCCCGCCTACGAGCAGTACTTC,CASSPAYEQYF,NA,NA,TRBV7-8,TRBJ2-7
TGCGCCAGCAGCCAAGGTCCGGGGGGGCCGGGTGAGCAGTTCTTC,CASSQGPGGPGEQFF,TRBD2,NA,TRBV4-3,TRBJ2-1
TGCAGTGCTAGTCCAAGCGGGAGAGCCTACGAGCAGTACTTC,CSASPSGRAYEQYF,TRBD2,NA,TRBV20-1,TRBJ2-7
TGTGCCAGCAGTTCCCGCCGGACTATAAGCTCCTACAATGAGCAGTTCTTC,CASSSRRTISSYNEQFF,NA,NA,TRBV27,TRBJ2-1
TGTGCCAGCAGCTTAGCCTGGGCAGCTAGCACAGATACGCAGTATTTT,CASSLAWAASTDTQYF,NA,NA,TRBV13,TRBJ2-3
TGTGCCAGCAGACGAGACAGGTTTAGCAATCAGCCCCAGCATTTT,CASRRDRFSNQPQHF,NA,NA,TRBV2,TRBJ1-5
TGTGCCAGCAGTTTAGGGGGTAGGTCAGGGGGTTCCGAGCAGTACTTC,CASSLGGRSGGSEQYF,TRBD1,NA,TRBV27,TRBJ2-7
TGTGCCAGTAGACCCCCAGGGGGCAGCAATCAGCCCCAGCATTTT,CASRPPGGSNQPQHF,TRBD1,NA,TRBV19,TRBJ1-5
TGCGCCAGCAGCCAGTCCGGGACAAACTCCTACGAGCAGTACTTC,CASSQSGTNSYEQYF,NA,NA,TRBV5-1,TRBJ2-7
TGTGCCAGCAGCCTCCCGACAGGGAGGAACACTGAAGCTTTCTTT,CASSLPTGRNTEAFF,TRBD1,NA,TRBV11-2,TRBJ1-1
TGTGCCAGCAGCCGAAACAGGGTCCACGAGCAGTACTTC,CASSRNRVHEQYF,NA,many,TRBV11-2,TRBJ2-7
TGTGCCAGCAGCTTATCGGGACTAGCGGGGCTAAACACAGATACGCAGTATTTT,CASSLSGLAGLNTDTQYF,TRBD2,NA,TRBV7-2,TRBJ2-3
TGTGCCAGCAGTTTGACTAGAAATGAGCAGTTCTTC,CASSLTRNEQFF,NA,NA,TRBV27,TRBJ2-1
TGTGCCACCAGTGACGCCGGGACAGGGGACAATGAGCAGTTCTTC,CATSDAGTGDNEQFF,TRBD1,NA,TRBV24-1,TRBJ2-1
TGTGCCAGCAGCTTTTCTGGGGGCGGGTACACTGAAGCTTTCTTT,CASSFSGGGYTEAFF,NA,NA,TRBV5-4,TRBJ1-1
TGTGCTAGCAGCTTTGACAGGGACACTGAAGCTTTCTTT,CASSFDRDTEAFF,TRBD1,few,TRBV7-7,TRBJ1-1
TGTGCCACCAGTGATTTGAAAACAGGGGCTGGGGAGACCCAGTACTTC,CATSDLKTGAGETQYF,TRBD1,NA,TRBV24-1,TRBJ2-5
TGTGCCTGGAGTGTAGTCCAGGGTGTCGGAAACACCATATATTTT,CAWSVVQGVGNTIYF,NA,few,TRBV30,TRBJ1-3
TGTGCCAGCAGCCCACTTGGACATCGAGGCTACACCTTC,CASSPLGHRGYTF,NA,NA,TRBV12-3/TRBV12-4,TRBJ1-2
TGTGCCAGCAGCGCCGGACAGGGATGGGTCTATGGCTACACCTTC,CASSAGQGWVYGYTF,TRBD1,once,TRBV7-2,TRBJ1-2
TGTGCCAGCAGCCCTCCGGGACTAGCGGGAGCAGGGGAGACCCAGTACTTC,CASSPPGLAGAGETQYF,TRBD2,NA,TRBV2,TRBJ2-5
TGTGCCAGCAGCAGGGGTGGGGGCATGAACACTGAAGCTTTCTTT,CASSRGGGMNTEAFF,NA,once,TRBV11-2,TRBJ1-1
TGTGCCAGCAGTGCGGGTGGGAACTATGGCTACACCTTC,CASSAGGNYGYTF,NA,NA,TRBV25-1,TRBJ1-2
TGTGCCAGCAGGCGGACAGGGGACAACACTGAAGCTTTCTTT,CASRRTGDNTEAFF,TRBD1,many,TRBV6-6,TRBJ1-1
TGTGCCAGCAGCCCGCGGGGCACTACGCAGTATTTT,CASSPRGTTQYF,NA,NA,TRBV3-1/TRBV3-2,TRBJ2-3
TGCAGTGCTAGTGGGACAGGCAACGGCGAGCAGTACTTC,CSASGTGNGEQYF,TRBD1,NA,TRBV20-1,TRBJ2-7
TGTGCCAGCAGCCAAGGGAGTCTCGCAGATACGCAGTATTTT,CASSQGSLADTQYF,NA,NA,TRBV3-1/TRBV3-2,TRBJ2-3
TGTGCCAGCAGCCCCAACCCTGGACAGTTCTATGGCTACACCTTC,CASSPNPGQFYGYTF,NA,NA,TRBV7-2,TRBJ1-2
TGTGCCTGGAGTGCCCCTAGGCGCGAGCAGTACTTC,CAWSAPRREQYF,NA,NA,TRBV30,TRBJ2-7
TGTGCCAGCAAAAAGAGCGGGAGAGAGACCCAGTACTTC,CASKKSGRETQYF,TRBD2,many,TRBV27,TRBJ2-5
TGTGCCAGCAGTTACTGGTCCGCCACAGGTGATGGCTACACCTTC,CASSYWSATGDGYTF,NA,once,TRBV6-5,TRBJ1-2
TGTGCCAGCAGCCCAAACCGGGATCGGAGCACTGAAGCTTTCTTT,CASSPNRDRSTEAFF,NA,few,TRBV6-2/TRBV6-3,TRBJ1-1
TGCAGTGCTAGTTCTCCGGGACTAGCGGCCTACAATGAGCAGTTCTTC,CSASSPGLAAYNEQFF,TRBD2,NA,TRBV20-1,TRBJ2-1
TGTGCTAGTGGTTTCGGCTCCGGGGATGAGCAGTTCTTC,CASGFGSGDEQFF,NA,few,TRBV12-5,TRBJ2-1
TGTGCCAGCAGCCGAGACAGGGGTGGCGGCTACACCTTC,CASSRDRGGGYTF,TRBD1,NA,TRBV12-3/TRBV12-4,TRBJ1-2
TGTGCCAGCAGTGAAGGTACCAACAGGGCGAGCGAGCAGTACTTC,CASSEGTNRASEQYF,NA,NA,TRBV2,TRBJ2-7
TGTGCCAGCAGTCAAAGGTTAGGGAGCTCCTACAATGAGCAGTTCTTC,CASSQRLGSSYNEQFF,NA,NA,TRBV14,TRBJ2-1
TGTGCCAGCAGTCGCGGGACAGGGACCCCCGATGGCTACACCTTC,CASSRGTGTPDGYTF,TRBD1,NA,TRBV27,TRBJ1-2
TGTGCCAGCAGCCCCGGGACAGGGGGCACACATGGGGCCAACGTCCTGACTTTC,CASSPGTGGTHGANVLTF,TRBD1,NA,TRBV2,TRBJ2-6
TGTGCCAGCAGCCAAGGGGGGGCGGGCACCGGGGAGCTGTTTTTT,CASSQGGAGTGELFF,NA,NA,TRBV7-3,TRBJ2-2